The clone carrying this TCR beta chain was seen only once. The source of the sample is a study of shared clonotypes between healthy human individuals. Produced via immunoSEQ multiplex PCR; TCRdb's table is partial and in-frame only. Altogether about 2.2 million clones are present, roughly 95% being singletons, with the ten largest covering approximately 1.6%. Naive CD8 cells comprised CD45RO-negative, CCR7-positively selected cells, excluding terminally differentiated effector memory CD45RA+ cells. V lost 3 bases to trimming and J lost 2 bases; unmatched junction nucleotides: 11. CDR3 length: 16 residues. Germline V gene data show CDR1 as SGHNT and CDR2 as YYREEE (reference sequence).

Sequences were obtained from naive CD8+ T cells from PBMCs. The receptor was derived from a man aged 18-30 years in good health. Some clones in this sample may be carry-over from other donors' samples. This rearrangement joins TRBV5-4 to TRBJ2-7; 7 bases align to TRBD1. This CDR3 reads CASSSTQGDLPYEQYF. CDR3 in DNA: TGTGCCAGCAGCTCGACGCAGGGGGACCTCCCCTACGAGCAGTACTTC.